The source of this TCR beta chain is a study of cytomegalovirus exposure and HLA in healthy donors. Regarding the study as a whole: Cytomegalovirus-associated TCR beta chains were listed, numbering 164.

Amplification used 60 Vbeta primers and 13 Jbeta primers. Produced via immunoSEQ multiplex PCR; TCRdb's table is partial and in-frame only. The sample records fewer than 200,000 clones, around 78% being singletons. Trimming cost V 4 bases and J 2 bases, with 9 bases left between them. CDR1 is SGHRS and CDR2 is YFSETQ in the germline V gene. The CDR3 extends over 14 amino acids. For this clone: Its target is unknown.

The source is a female donor in good health and CMV-seronegative. The material sequenced was PBMCs. This rearrangement joins TRBV5-1 to TRBJ2-2; D is perhaps TRBD1 (5 bases). CDR3 nucleotide sequence: TGCGCCAGCAGCGAGACAGCAAACACCGGGGAGCTGTTTTTT. This encodes CASSETANTGELFF.